This TCR beta chain was recovered during a study of blood T cell repertoires in COVID-19 (TCRdb year 2020). At the level of the whole study: Samples covering the acute and convalescent phases of COVID-19 were provided by collaborators in the United States, Italy and Spain. The prospective study material was composed of cDNA or gDNA derived from T cells, B-cell-depleted T cells, or PBMCs. The dataset comprised deeply sampled blood TCRbeta repertoires from subjects exposed to, actively infected with, or recovered from COVID-19. The repertoires were released in a freely available public database meant as a resource for research on the immune response to SARS-CoV-2. The samples were drawn from the first 160 participants of the ongoing ImmuneRACE study and from 1,200 or so subjects provided by 6 global collaborators. Sample metadata almost always included a de-identified subject ID, COVID-19 status, age in years and sex. Where available, HLA class I and class II types were taken from metadata supplied by the sample provider and were not determined by assay-based typing.

Points on this clone: There is no known antigen for this receptor. Base qualities are not at hand, and no much larger clone is one base apart.

TCRbeta CDR3 regions were amplified from genomic DNA using the immunoSEQ Assay, a bias-controlled multiplex PCR. In the paper's pipeline: Nucleated cell counts per sample were estimated from amplification of reference gene primers within the assay. To quantify the absolute abundance of each unique TCRbeta CDR3 rearrangement, sequence reads were collapsed and filtered. Productive Simpson clonality was computed per sample as the square root of Simpson's diversity index over productive rearrangements. The table comes from immuneACCESS by way of TCRdb, which keeps in-frame sequences with V and J called. Part of the clones is missing from these tables; in studies checked, under half for an unresolved V gene and the rest for unknown reasons. Clonal size and the V and J genes are those of that table, whereas D and trimming came from the DNA. This sample gives more than 130,000 clones in total; 80% to 90% of them show up just once. More than 3.5% of the sample comes from the top ten.

The collaborating institutions used their own protocols to collect whole blood in K2EDTA tubes. For TCRbeta analysis, collaborators shipped samples in one of three forms: frozen whole blood, isolated PBMCs, or DNA extracted from either of those sample types. General findings and caveats noted by the study authors: The quantity of clinical and demographic metadata differed by source and by participant and was supplied without curation.

CDR1 SGHTA and CDR2 FQGNSA were looked up in the germline V gene. From the cysteine up to the phenylalanine, the CDR3 has a length of 14 residues. Only CDR3 DNA remains: 42 bases, in frame from the first base. Trimming removed 5 bases from V and 5 bases from J, leaving 15 bases between the germline ends. The chain is encoded by TRBV7-2 joined to TRBJ2-5, with the D gene not confidently named. This TCR was sampled from a middle-aged woman with acute or convalescent COVID-19. Sequenced material: peripheral blood. This receptor has the CDR3 CASSPGYRGETQYF. The base sequence is TGTGCCAGCAGCCCCGGGTACCGTGGGGAGACCCAGTACTTC.